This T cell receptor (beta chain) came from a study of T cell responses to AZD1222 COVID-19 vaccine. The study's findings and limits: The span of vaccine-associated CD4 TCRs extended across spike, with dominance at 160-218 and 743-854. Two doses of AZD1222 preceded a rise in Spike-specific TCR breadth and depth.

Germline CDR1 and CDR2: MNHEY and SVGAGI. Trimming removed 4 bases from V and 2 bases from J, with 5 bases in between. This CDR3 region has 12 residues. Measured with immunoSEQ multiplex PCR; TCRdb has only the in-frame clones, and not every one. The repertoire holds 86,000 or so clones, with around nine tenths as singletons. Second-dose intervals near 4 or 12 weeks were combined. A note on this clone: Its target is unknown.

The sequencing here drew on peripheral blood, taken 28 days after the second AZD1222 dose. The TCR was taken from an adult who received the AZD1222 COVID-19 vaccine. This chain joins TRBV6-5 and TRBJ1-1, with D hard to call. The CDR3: CASSSGNTEAFF. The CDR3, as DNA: TGTGCCAGCAGTTCGGGCAACACTGAAGCTTTCTTT.